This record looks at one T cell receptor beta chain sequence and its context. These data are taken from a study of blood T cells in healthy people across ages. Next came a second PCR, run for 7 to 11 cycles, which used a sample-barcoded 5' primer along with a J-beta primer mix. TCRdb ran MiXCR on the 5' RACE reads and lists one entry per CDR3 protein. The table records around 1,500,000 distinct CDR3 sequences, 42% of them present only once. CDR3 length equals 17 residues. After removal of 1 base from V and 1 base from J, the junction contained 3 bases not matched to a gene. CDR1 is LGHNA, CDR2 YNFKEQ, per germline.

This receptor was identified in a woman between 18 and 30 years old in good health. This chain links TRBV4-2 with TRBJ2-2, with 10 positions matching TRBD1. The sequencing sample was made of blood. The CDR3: CASSQGTGGVNTGELFF. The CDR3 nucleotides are TGTGCCAGCAGCCAAGGGACAGGGGGAGTGAACACCGGGGAGCTGTTTTTT.